A selection of T cell receptor beta chains follows, all from one sample in a study of blood T cell repertoires in COVID-19. Method: immunoSEQ multiplex PCR; TCRdb's copy keeps in-frame clones and lacks some. The repertoire holds about 97,000 clones, with approximately 91% as singletons. Sequenced input: peripheral blood. The receptors originated from a man aged 18 to 30 with acute or convalescent COVID-19. Each CDR3 is given with its conserved first and last residue. A D gene is named only where the DNA matches it firmly. Expanded clones are given a class, and other clones once, few, many or no size at all.

clone_size	v_call	j_call	d_call	cdr3_length	cdr3_aa	cdr3_nt
-	TRBV5-1	TRBJ2-5	-	13	CASSFIAVETQYF	TGCGCCAGCAGCTTTATCGCGGTAGAGACCCAGTACTTC
-	TRBV7-9	TRBJ2-1	-	17	CASSPPPGQGLHNEQFF	TGTGCCAGCAGCCCCCCGCCGGGTCAGGGGTTGCACAATGAGCAGTTCTTC
-	TRBV7-2	TRBJ2-1	-	14	CASSGDSYYNEQFF	TGTGCCAGCAGCGGCGACAGTTACTACAATGAGCAGTTCTTC
-	TRBV5-8	TRBJ1-2	-	13	CASSTGQSHGYTF	TGTGCCAGCTCTACAGGGCAATCCCATGGCTACACCTTC
-	TRBV15	TRBJ1-5	-	15	CATRETWSPTQPQHF	TGTGCCACCAGGGAGACTTGGAGCCCTACTCAGCCCCAGCATTTT
-	TRBV5-8	TRBJ2-7	TRBD1	14	CASSLDRGDYEQYF	TGTGCCAGCAGCTTGGACAGGGGGGACTACGAGCAGTACTTC
-	TRBV6-1	TRBJ2-7	-	18	CASSEAAEGSSYSYEQYF	TGTGCCAGCAGTGAAGCGGCAGAGGGCTCGTCGTATTCCTACGAGCAGTACTTC
-	TRBV27	TRBJ1-5	-	13	CASTNSRGQPQHF	TGTGCCAGCACCAACTCCCGGGGTCAGCCCCAGCATTTT
few	TRBV5-5	TRBJ1-3	-	16	CASSLEWDSSGNTIYF	TGTGCCAGCAGCCTGGAATGGGACTCCTCTGGAAACACCATATATTTT
-	TRBV19	TRBJ1-1	-	13	CASSFRQTTEAFF	TGTGCCAGTAGTTTCCGACAGACCACTGAAGCTTTCTTT
-	TRBV7-9	TRBJ2-2	-	15	CASRLEATNTGELFF	TGTGCCAGCAGACTAGAGGCTACGAACACCGGGGAGCTGTTTTTT
-	TRBV30	TRBJ2-7	-	12	CALGGGSYEQYF	TGTGCCTTAGGGGGTGGGTCCTACGAGCAGTACTTC
-	TRBV6-6	TRBJ1-1	TRBD1	14	CASSSRTGNTEAFF	TGTGCCAGCAGTTCACGGACAGGGAACACTGAAGCTTTCTTT
-	TRBV27	TRBJ2-7	TRBD2	14	CASSLSSGGRGQYF	TGTGCCAGCAGTTTATCGAGCGGGGGGCGGGGGCAGTACTTC
once	TRBV15	TRBJ2-3	-	15	CATSRDNGRTDTQYF	TGTGCCACCAGCAGAGATAATGGCCGCACAGATACGCAGTATTTT
-	TRBV5-1	TRBJ2-7	TRBD1	15	CASSFPGTGNYEQYF	TGCGCCAGCAGCTTTCCCGGGACAGGGAACTACGAGCAGTACTTC
-	TRBV10-2	TRBJ2-5	TRBD2	16	CASRETSGGTGETQYF	TGCGCCAGCAGGGAGACTAGCGGGGGGACGGGAGAGACCCAGTACTTC
-	TRBV6-5	TRBJ1-2	TRBD1	15	CASKENDGTVYGYTF	TGTGCCAGCAAGGAGAACGATGGGACAGTCTATGGCTACACCTTC
-	TRBV6-5	TRBJ1-1	TRBD1	15	CASRGSGQGETEAFF	TGTGCCAGCAGGGGATCCGGACAGGGCGAAACTGAAGCTTTCTTT
-	TRBV4-2	TRBJ2-2	TRBD2	18	CASSQEQGLAAYTGELFF	TGTGCCAGCAGCCAAGAGCAGGGACTAGCGGCATACACCGGGGAGCTGTTTTTT
-	TRBV6-1	TRBJ1-2	TRBD1	16	CASSDPGTETNYGYTF	TGTGCCAGCAGTGACCCCGGGACAGAGACCAACTATGGCTACACCTTC
-	TRBV11-2	TRBJ2-1	TRBD1	15	CASSYRGRPSDEQFF	TGTGCCAGCAGTTACAGGGGGCGACCTAGCGATGAGCAGTTCTTC
-	TRBV28	TRBJ2-3	-	14	CASTRGDGTDTQYF	TGTGCCAGCACCCGCGGGGACGGCACAGATACGCAGTATTTT
few	TRBV5-5	TRBJ2-1	TRBD1	16	CASSSHPGQGFNEQFF	TGTGCCAGCAGCTCTCACCCGGGACAGGGGTTTAATGAGCAGTTCTTC
-	TRBV7-6	TRBJ2-3	TRBD2	14	CASSRGDYADTQYF	TGTGCCAGCAGCCGTGGGGACTACGCAGATACGCAGTATTTT
-	TRBV27	TRBJ2-3	TRBD2	15	CASSLGSGPTDTQYF	TGTGCCAGCAGTTTAGGTAGCGGGCCGACAGATACGCAGTATTTT
-	TRBV5-1	TRBJ2-1	-	15	CASTTSEGGYNEQFF	TGCGCCAGCACCACATCGGAGGGTGGTTACAATGAGCAGTTCTTC
-	TRBV11-2	TRBJ2-1	TRBD1	18	CASSSAKTGGNLYNEQFF	TGTGCCAGCAGCTCTGCCAAGACAGGGGGCAACCTTTACAATGAGCAGTTCTTC
-	TRBV27	TRBJ1-5	-	14	CASSQGWSNQPQHF	TGTGCCAGCTCTCAGGGTTGGAGCAATCAGCCCCAGCATTTT
-	TRBV5-6	TRBJ1-2	TRBD1	18	CASSYQRQGLRVVYGYTF	TGTGCCAGCAGCTATCAACGACAGGGGTTAAGAGTAGTCTATGGCTACACCTTC
-	TRBV20-1	TRBJ1-4	TRBD1	13	CSASVDRNEKLFF	TGCAGTGCTAGTGTGGACAGGAATGAAAAACTGTTTTTT
-	TRBV6-6	TRBJ2-7	TRBD2	19	CASSPPAAALAGELYEQYF	TGTGCCAGCAGTCCGCCGGCGGCCGCGTTAGCGGGGGAGCTATACGAGCAGTACTTC
-	TRBV6-1	TRBJ1-1	TRBD1	17	CASSVPISTGLNTEAFF	TGTGCCAGCAGTGTCCCGATCTCGACAGGGTTGAACACTGAAGCTTTCTTT
-	TRBV7-9	TRBJ1-1	-	15	CASSYHAGDWSEAFF	TGTGCCAGCAGCTACCACGCAGGGGATTGGTCTGAAGCTTTCTTT
once	TRBV12-3/TRBV12-4	TRBJ1-1	-	13	CASSFPSGSEAFF	TGTGCCAGCAGTTTCCCTTCCGGGAGCGAAGCTTTCTTT